This T cell receptor beta chain originates from a study of cytomegalovirus exposure and HLA in healthy donors. The PCR used 60 Vbeta and 13 Jbeta primers. The data were produced by immunoSEQ multiplex PCR, yet TCRdb's version contains in-frame clones alone and is incomplete. The sample consists of about 100,000 clones, around four fifths of them appearing once. A remark on this clone: The antigen is undetermined.

Study observations and caveats: Later analysis identified around 15,000 TCR beta sequences associated with HLA alleles, using a false discovery rate threshold of 0.05.

This TCR was recovered from a woman aged 55-69 years in good health and CMV-seronegative. Sequencing was carried out using PBMCs.

CDR3 sequence: CASSIGGTEAYEQYF. For the CDR3, the DNA is TGTGCCAGTAGTATAGGTGGGACAGAAGCCTACGAGCAGTACTTC. The chain recombines TRBV19 with TRBJ2-7; 7 nucleotides line up with TRBD1. The CDR3 is made up of 15 amino acids. The V segment lost 1 base and the J segment 2 bases; nucleotides outside the gene matches: 5. CDR1 is LNHDA and CDR2 is SQIVND in the germline V gene (reference sequence).